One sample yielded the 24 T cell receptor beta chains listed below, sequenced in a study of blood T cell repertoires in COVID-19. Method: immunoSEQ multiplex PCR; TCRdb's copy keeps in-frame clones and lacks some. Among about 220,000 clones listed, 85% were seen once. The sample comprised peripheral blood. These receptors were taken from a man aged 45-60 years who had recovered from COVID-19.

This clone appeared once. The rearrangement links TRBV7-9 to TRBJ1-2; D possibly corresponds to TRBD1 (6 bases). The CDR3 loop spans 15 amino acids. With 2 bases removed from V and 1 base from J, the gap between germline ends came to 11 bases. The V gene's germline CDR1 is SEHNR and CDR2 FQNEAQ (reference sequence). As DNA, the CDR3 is TGTGCCAGCAGCTTATGGGCAGGGGATAACTATGGCTACACCTTC. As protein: CASSLWAGDNYGYTF.

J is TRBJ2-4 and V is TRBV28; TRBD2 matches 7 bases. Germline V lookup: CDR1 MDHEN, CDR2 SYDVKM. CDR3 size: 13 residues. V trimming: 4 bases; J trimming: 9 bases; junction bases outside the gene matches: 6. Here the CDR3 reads CASSSGEGSIQYF. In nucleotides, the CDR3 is TGTGCCAGCAGTTCGGGGGAGGGGAGCATTCAGTACTTC.

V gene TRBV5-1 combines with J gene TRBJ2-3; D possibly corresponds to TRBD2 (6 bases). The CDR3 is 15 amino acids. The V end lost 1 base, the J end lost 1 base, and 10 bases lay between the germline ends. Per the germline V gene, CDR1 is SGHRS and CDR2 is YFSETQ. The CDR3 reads CASSLQEGRTDTQYF. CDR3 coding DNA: TGCGCCAGCAGCTTGCAGGAGGGTCGCACAGATACGCAGTATTTT. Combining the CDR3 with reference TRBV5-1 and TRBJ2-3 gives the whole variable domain KAGVTQTPRYLIKTRGQQVTLSCSPISGHRSVSWYQQTPGQGLQFLFEYFSETQRNKGNFPGRFSGRQFSNSRSEMNVSTLELGDSALYLCASSLQEGRTDTQYFGPGTRLTVL.

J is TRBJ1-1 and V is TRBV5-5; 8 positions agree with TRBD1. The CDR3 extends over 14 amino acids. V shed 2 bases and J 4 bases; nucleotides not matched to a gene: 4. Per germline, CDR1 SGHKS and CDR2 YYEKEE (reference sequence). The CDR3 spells CASSLTTGGTEAFF. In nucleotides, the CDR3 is TGTGCCAGCAGCTTAACAACAGGGGGCACTGAAGCTTTCTTT.

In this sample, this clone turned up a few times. CDR3 amino acids: CSVQKDRGGTEAFF. The DNA of the CDR3 is TGCAGCGTCCAGAAGGACAGGGGGGGAACTGAAGCTTTCTTT. The gene calls are TRBV29-1 and TRBJ1-1, with 10 bases that match TRBD1. Germline-derived CDR1 and CDR2 are SQVTM and ANQGSEA. J lost 5 bases, V lost 6 bases, and 9 bases had no gene match. This CDR3 spans 14 amino acids.

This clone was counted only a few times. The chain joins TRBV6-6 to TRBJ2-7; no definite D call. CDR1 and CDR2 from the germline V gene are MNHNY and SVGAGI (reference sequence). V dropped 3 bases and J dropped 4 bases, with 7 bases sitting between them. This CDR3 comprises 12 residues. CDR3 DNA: TGTGCCAGCAGTTATAATCAGTACGAGCAGTACTTC. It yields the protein CASSYNQYEQYF.

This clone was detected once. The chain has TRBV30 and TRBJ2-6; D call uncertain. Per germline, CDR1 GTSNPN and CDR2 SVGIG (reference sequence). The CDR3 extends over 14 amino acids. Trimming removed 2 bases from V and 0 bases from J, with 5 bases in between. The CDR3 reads CAWSSNSGANVLTF. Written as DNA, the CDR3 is TGTGCCTGGAGTTCCAACTCTGGGGCCAACGTCCTGACTTTC.

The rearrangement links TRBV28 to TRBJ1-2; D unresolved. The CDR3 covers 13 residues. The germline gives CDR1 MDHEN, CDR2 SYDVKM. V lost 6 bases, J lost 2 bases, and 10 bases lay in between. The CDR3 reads CASSFQENYGYTF. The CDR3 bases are TGTGCCAGCAGCTTTCAGGAAAACTATGGCTACACCTTC.

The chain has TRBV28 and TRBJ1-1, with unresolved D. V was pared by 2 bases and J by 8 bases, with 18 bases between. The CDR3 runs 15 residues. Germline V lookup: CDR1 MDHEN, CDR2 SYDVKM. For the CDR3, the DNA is TGTGCCAGCAGTTTACAGGCCAGGTCTCGGCGCGAAGCTTTCTTT. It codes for CASSLQARSRREAFF.

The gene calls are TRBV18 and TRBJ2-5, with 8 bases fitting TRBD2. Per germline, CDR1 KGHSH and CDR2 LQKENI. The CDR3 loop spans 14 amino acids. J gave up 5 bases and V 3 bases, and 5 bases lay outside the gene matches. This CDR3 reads CASSPQREKETQYF. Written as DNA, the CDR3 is TGTGCCAGCTCACCGCAGCGGGAGAAGGAGACCCAGTACTTC.

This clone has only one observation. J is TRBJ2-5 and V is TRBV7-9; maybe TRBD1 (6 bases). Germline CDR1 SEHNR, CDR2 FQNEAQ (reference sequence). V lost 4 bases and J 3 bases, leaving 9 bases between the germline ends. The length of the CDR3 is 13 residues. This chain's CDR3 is CASSYGQKETQYF. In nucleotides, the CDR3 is TGTGCCAGCAGCTACGGACAGAAAGAGACCCAGTACTTC.

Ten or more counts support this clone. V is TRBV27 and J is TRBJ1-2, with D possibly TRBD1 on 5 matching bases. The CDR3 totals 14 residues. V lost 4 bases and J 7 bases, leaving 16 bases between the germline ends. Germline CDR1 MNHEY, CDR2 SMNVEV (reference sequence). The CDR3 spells CASSSRRGWSGYTF. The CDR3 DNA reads TGTGCCAGCAGTTCACGCCGGGGGTGGAGTGGCTACACCTTC.

CDR3 in DNA: TGTGCCTGGAAGGGGGTAGGATTAAGCTCCTACAATGAGCAGTTCTTC. Translated: CAWKGVGLSSYNEQFF. The chain couples TRBV30 to TRBJ2-1; TRBD1 might be the D (6 bases). Germline CDR1 and CDR2: GTSNPN and SVGIG (reference sequence). This CDR3 region has 16 residues. V was clipped by 4 bases and J by 0 bases, with 16 bases between them.

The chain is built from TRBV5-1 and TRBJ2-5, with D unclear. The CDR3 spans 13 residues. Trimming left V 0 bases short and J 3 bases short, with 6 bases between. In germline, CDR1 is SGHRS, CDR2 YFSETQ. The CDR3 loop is CASSLVFEETQYF. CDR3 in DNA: TGCGCCAGCAGCTTGGTTTTCGAAGAGACCCAGTACTTC.

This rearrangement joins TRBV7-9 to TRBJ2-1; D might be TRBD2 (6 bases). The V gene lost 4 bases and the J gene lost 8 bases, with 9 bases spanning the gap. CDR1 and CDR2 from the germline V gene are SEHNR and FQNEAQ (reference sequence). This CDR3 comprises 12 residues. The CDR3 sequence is CASSSTGDEQFF. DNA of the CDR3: TGTGCCAGCAGCTCGACGGGGGATGAGCAGTTCTTC.

This CDR3 reads CASSYESGGELFF. The CDR3 bases are TGTGCCAGCAGTTACGAGTCCGGCGGGGAGCTGTTTTTT. The J gene is TRBJ2-2, the V gene TRBV6-5, with no clear D. V lost 2 bases to trimming and J lost 7 bases, with 8 bases between them. The CDR3 length is 13 residues. Germline V lookup: CDR1 MNHEY, CDR2 SVGAGI.

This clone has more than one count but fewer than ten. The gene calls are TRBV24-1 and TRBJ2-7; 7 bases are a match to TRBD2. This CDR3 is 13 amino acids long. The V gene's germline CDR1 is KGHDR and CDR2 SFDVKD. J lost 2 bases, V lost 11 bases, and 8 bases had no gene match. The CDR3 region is CAKSCGGPYEQYF. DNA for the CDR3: TGTGCCAAAAGCTGCGGGGGACCCTACGAGCAGTACTTC.

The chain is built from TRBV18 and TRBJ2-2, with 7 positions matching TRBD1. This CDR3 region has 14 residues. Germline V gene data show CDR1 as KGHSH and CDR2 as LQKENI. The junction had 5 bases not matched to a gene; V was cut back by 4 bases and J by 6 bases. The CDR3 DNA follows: TGTGCCAGCTCACAAGACAGGGCGGCCGGGGAGCTGTTTTTT. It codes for CASSQDRAAGELFF.

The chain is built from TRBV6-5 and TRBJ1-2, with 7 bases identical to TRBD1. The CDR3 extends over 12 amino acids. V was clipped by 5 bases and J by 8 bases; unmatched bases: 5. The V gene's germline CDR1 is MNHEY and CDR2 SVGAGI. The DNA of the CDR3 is TGTGCCAGCAGTCCGACAGGGTACGGCTACACCTTC. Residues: CASSPTGYGYTF.

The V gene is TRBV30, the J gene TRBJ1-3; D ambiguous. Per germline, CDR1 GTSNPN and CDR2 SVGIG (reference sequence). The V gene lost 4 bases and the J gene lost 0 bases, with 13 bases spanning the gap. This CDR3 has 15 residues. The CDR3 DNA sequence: TGTGCCTGGAAAAGAACAGTGTTCTCTGGAAACACCATATATTTT. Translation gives CAWKRTVFSGNTIYF.

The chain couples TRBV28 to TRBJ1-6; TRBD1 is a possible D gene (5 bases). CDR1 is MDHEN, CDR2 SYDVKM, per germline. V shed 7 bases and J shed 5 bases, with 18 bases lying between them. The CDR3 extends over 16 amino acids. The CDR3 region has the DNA TGTGCCAGCACCCTAGACAGCAGGAGAAATAATTCACCCCTCCACTTT. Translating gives CASTLDSRRNNSPLHF.

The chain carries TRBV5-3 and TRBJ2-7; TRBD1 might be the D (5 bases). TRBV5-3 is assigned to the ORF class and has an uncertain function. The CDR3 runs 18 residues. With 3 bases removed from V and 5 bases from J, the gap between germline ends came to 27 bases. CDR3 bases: TGTGCCAGAAGCTGCTCAGGGAAGGAATTTTGCAGTGGCCACGAGCAGTACTTC. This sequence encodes CARSCSGKEFCSGHEQYF.

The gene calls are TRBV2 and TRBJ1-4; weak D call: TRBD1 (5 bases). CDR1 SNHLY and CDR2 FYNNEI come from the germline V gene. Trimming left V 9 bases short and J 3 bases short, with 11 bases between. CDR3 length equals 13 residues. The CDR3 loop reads CASNRPPNEKLFF. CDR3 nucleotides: TGTGCCAGTAACAGGCCGCCTAATGAAAAACTGTTTTTT.

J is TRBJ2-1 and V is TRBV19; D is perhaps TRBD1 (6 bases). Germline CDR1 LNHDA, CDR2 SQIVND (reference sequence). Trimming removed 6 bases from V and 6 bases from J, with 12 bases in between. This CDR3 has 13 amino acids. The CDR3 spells CASSTDRINEQFF. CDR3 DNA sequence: TGTGCCAGTAGCACAGACAGGATCAATGAGCAGTTCTTC.